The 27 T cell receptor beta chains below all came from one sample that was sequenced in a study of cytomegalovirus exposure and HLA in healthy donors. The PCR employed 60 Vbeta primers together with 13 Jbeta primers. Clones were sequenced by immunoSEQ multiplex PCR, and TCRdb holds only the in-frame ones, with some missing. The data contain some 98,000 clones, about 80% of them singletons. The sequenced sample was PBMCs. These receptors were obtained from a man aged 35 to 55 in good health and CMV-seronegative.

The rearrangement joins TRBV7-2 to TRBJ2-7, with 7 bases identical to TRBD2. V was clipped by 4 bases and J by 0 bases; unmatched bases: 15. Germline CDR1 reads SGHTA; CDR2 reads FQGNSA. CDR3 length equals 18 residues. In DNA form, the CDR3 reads TGTGCCAGCAGCTCCTTGGGTTGGCTAGCGGAAAGCTCCTACGAGCAGTACTTC. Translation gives CASSSLGWLAESSYEQYF.

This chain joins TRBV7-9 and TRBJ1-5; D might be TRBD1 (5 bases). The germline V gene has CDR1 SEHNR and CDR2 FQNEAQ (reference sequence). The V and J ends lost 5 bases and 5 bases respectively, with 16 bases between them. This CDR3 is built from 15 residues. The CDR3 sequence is CASSHAGVTYQPQHF. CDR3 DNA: TGTGCCAGCAGCCACGCGGGGGTTACCTATCAGCCCCAGCATTTT.

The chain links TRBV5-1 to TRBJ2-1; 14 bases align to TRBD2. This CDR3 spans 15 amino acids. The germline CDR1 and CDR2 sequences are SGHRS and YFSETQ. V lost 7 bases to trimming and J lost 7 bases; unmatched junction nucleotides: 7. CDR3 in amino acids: CASEPGLAGANEQFF. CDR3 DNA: TGCGCCAGCGAACCGGGACTAGCGGGAGCGAATGAGCAGTTCTTC.

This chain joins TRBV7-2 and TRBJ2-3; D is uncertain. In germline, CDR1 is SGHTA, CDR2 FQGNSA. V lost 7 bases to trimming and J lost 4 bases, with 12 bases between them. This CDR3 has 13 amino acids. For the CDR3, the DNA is TGTGCCAGCAACCTATTGAACGCAGATACGCAGTATTTT. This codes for CASNLLNADTQYF.

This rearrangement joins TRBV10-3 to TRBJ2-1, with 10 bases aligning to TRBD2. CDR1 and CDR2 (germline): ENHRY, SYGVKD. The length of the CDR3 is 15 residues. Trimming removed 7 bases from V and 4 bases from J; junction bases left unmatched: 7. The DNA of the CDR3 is TGTGCCATCAAGCTAGCGGGGGCCCAATACAATGAGCAGTTCTTC. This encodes CAIKLAGAQYNEQFF.

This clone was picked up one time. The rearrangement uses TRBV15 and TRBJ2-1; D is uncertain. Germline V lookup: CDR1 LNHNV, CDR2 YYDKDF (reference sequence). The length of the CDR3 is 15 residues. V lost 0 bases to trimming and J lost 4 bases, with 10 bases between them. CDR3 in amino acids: CATSRDGTQYNEQFF. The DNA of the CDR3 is TGTGCCACCAGCAGAGATGGTACACAGTACAATGAGCAGTTCTTC.

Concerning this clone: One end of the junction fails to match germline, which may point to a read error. The CDR3 coding sequence is TGTTCCAGCAGCTTCGGGGTAGCGGGGGGCTACGAGCAGTACTTC. It translates to CSSSFGVAGGYEQYF. J is TRBJ2-7 and V is TRBV7-9, with 10 bases that match TRBD2. Germline loops: CDR1 SEHNR, CDR2 FQNEAQ (reference sequence). CDR3 size: 15 residues.

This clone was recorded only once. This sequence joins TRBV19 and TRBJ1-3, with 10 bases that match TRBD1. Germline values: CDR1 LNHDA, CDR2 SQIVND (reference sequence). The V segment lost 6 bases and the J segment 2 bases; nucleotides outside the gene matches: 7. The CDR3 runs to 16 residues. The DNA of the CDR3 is TGTGCCAGTAGCAGCGGCGGACAGGGGGCTGGAAACACCATATATTTT. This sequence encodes CASSSGGQGAGNTIYF.

The chain's CDR3 is CASSYYRNYEQYF. The CDR3 bases are TGTGCCAGCAGTTATTACAGGAACTACGAGCAGTACTTC. V gene TRBV27 combines with J gene TRBJ2-7, with D possibly being TRBD1 (5 bases). CDR1 is MNHEY, CDR2 SMNVEV, per germline (reference sequence). This CDR3 region has 13 residues. V dropped 4 bases and J dropped 3 bases, with 10 bases sitting between them.

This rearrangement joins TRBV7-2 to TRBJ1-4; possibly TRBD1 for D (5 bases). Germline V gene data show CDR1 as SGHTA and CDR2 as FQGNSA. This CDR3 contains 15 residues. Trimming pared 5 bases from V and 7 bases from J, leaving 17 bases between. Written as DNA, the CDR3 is TGTGCCAGCAGCCCGCTGGGAGGGGTGGGTGAAAAACTGTTTTTT. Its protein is CASSPLGGVGEKLFF.

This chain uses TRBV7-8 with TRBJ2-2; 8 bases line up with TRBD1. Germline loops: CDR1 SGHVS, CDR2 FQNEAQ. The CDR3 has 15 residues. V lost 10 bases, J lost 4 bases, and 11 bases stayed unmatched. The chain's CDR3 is CAIQGRGLGTGELFF. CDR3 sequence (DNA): TGTGCCATCCAGGGCAGGGGGCTAGGCACCGGGGAGCTGTTTTTT. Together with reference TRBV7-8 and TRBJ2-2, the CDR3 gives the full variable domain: GAGVSQSPRYKVAKRGQDVALRCDPISGHVSLFWYQQALGQGPEFLTYFQNEAQLDKSGLPSDRFFAERPEGSVSTLKIQRTQQEDSAVYLCAIQGRGLGTGELFFGEGSRLTVL.

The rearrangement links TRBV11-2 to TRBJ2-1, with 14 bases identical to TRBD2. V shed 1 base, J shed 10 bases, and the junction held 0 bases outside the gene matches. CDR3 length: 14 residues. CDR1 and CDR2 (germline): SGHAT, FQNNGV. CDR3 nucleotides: TGTGCCAGCAGCTTAGGACTAGCGGGAGGGGAGCAGTTCTTC. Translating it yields CASSLGLAGGEQFF.

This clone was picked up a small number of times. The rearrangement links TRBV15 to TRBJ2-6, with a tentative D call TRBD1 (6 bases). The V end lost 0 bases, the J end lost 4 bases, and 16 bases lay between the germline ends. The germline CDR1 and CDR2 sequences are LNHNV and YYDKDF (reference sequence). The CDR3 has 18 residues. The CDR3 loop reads CATSRDLNRVSGANVLTF. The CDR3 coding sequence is TGTGCCACCAGCAGAGACCTGAACAGGGTTTCAGGGGCCAACGTCCTGACTTTC. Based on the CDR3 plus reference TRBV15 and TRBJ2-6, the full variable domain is DAMVIQNPRYQVTQFGKPVTLSCSQTLNHNVMYWYQQKSSQAPKLLFHYYDKDFNNEADTPDNFQSRRPNTSFCFLDIRSPGLGDTAMYLCATSRDLNRVSGANVLTFGAGSRLTVL.

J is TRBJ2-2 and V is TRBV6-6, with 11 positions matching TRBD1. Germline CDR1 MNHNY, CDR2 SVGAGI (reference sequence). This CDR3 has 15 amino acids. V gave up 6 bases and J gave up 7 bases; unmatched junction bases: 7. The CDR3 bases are TGTGCCAGCAGGGGGGACAGGGGGAGGCACGGGGAGCTGTTTTTT. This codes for CASRGDRGRHGELFF.

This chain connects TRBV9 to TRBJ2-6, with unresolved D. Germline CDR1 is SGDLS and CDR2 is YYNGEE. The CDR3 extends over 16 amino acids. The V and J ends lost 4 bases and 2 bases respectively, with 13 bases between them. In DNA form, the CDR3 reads TGTGCCAGCAGCCCCCGATCAGGAACTGGGGCCAACGTCCTGACTTTC. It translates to CASSPRSGTGANVLTF.

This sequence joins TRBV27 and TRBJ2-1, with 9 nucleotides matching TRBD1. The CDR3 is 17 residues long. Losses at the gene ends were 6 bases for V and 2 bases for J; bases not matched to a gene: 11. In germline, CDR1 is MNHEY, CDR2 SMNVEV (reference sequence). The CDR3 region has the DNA TGTGCCAGCAGCTCAATTAACAGGGGGCTAACCTACAATGAGCAGTTCTTC. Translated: CASSSINRGLTYNEQFF.

CDR3 protein: CASSRTDNSPLHF. In nucleotides, the CDR3 is TGTGCCAGCAGTAGAACAGATAATTCACCCCTCCACTTT. This chain links TRBV2 with TRBJ1-6; D not resolved. The CDR3 length is 13 residues. The germline V gene has CDR1 SNHLY and CDR2 FYNNEI. Deletions cut 5 bases from V and 5 bases from J, with 7 bases between.

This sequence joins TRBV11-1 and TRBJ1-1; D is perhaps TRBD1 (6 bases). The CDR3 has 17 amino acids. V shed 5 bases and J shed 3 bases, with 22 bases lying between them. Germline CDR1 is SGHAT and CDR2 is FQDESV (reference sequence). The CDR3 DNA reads TGTGCCAGCAGCGAGCACCCTAACAGGGCAGTGCACACTGAAGCTTTCTTT. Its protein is CASSEHPNRAVHTEAFF.

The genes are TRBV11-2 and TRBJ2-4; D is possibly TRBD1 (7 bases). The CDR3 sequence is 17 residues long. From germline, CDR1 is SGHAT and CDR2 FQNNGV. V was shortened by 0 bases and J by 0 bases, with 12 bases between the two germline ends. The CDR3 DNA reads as TGTGCCAGCAGCTTAGATCGGGGGACAGTAGCCAAAAACATTCAGTACTTC. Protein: CASSLDRGTVAKNIQYF.

CDR3 nucleotides: TGTGCCAGCCGGGTGGCGGGCATGGCGGAGACCCAGTACTTC. Translating gives CASRVAGMAETQYF. This sequence joins TRBV5-4 and TRBJ2-5; weak D call: TRBD2 (5 bases). Trimming shortened V by 7 bases and J by 5 bases, and 18 bases separated the two germline ends. From germline, CDR1 is SGHNT and CDR2 YYREEE (reference sequence). This CDR3 is built from 14 residues.

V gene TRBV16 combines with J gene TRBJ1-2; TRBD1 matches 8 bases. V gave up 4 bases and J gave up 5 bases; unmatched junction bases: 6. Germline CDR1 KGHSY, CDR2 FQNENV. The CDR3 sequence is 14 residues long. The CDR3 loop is CASSPTGGGYGYTF. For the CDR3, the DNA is TGTGCCAGCAGCCCCACAGGGGGTGGGTATGGCTACACCTTC.

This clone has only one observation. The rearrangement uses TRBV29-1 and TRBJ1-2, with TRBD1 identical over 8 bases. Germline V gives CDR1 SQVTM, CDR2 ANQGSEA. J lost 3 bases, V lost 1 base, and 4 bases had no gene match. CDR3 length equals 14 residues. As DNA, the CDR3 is TGCAGCGTTGAAGGTCAGGGGGCTGACTATGGCTACACCTTC. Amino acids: CSVEGQGADYGYTF. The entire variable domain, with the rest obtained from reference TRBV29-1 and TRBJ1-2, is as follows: SAVISQKPSRDICQRGTSLTIQCQVDSQVTMMFWYRQQPGQSLTLIATANQGSEATYESGFVIDKFPISRPNLTFSTLTVSNMSPEDSSIYLCSVEGQGADYGYTFGSGTRLTVV.

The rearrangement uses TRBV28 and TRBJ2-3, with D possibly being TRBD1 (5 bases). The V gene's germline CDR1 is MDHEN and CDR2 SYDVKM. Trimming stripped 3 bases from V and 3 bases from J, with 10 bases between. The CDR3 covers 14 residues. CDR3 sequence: CASSFLQGTDTQYF. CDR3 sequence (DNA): TGTGCCAGCAGTTTTCTTCAGGGAACAGATACGCAGTATTTT.

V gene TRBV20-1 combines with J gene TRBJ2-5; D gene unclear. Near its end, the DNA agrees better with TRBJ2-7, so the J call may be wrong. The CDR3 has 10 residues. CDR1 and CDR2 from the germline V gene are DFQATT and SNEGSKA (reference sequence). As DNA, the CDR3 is TGCAGTGCTAGTCATAACGAGCAGTACTTC. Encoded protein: CSASHNEQYF.

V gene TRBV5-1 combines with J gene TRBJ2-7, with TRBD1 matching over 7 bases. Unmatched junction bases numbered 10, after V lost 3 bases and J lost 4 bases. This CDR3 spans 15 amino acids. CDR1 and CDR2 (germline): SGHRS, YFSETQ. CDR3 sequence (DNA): TGCGCCAGCAGCTCCAGGGGGTCAACACCTTACGAGCAGTACTTC. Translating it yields CASSSRGSTPYEQYF.

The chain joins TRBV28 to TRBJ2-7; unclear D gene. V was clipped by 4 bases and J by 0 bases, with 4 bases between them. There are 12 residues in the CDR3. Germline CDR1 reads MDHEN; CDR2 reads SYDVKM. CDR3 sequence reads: CASSWSSYEQYF. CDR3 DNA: TGTGCCAGCAGTTGGAGCTCCTACGAGCAGTACTTC.

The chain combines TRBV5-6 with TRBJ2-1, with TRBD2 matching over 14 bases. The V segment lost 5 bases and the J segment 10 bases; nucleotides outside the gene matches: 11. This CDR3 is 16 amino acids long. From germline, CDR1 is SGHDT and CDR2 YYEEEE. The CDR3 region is CASRWGRGLAGGEQFF. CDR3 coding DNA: TGTGCCAGCAGGTGGGGAAGAGGACTAGCGGGAGGAGAGCAGTTCTTC.